This T cell receptor (beta chain) came from a study of blood T cells in healthy people across ages. General study points: Per million T cells, the diversity of TCR beta decreased roughly linearly as age advanced.

Each sample yielded at least 5.5 micrograms of PBMC total RNA. CDR3 length: 15 residues. The V gene's germline CDR1 is SGHDT and CDR2 YYEEEE. The germline V and J ends were trimmed by 4 bases and 1 base, with 14 bases remaining between them. A remark on this clonotype: Its matching antigen is unknown.

For the second PCR, which ran for about 6 to 12 cycles, a sample-barcoded 5' primer and a J-beta primer mix were used. One entry per CDR3 protein results from TCRdb running MiXCR on the 5' RACE reads. The sample shows over 1,300,000 distinct CDR3 sequences, around 55% of them seen only once. Material for sequencing was blood. This clonotype was sampled from a man younger than 35 in good health. The chain is built from TRBV5-6 and TRBJ1-1, with D hard to call. The CDR3, as DNA: TGTGCCAGCAGCCTCGGCGCCGTTGGGAACACTGAAGCTTTCTTT. This encodes CASSLGAVGNTEAFF.